This T cell receptor beta chain was recorded in a study of T cell changes during pregnancy in multiple sclerosis. TCRdb keeps only in-frame clones here, not all; method: immunoSEQ multiplex PCR. The top ten clones hold 7.5% to 10% of a sample with 39,000 or so clones, around 93% of them seen once. The germline CDR1 and CDR2 sequences are KGHSY and FQNENV. The CDR3 covers 17 residues. V trimming: 4 bases; J trimming: 2 bases; junction bases outside the gene matches: 6. The V call is TRBV16, the J call TRBJ2-3; 13 bases are a match to TRBD2. The sequence was collected from a female donor with multiple sclerosis, enrolled in a pregnancy study. The specimen comprised CD8+ T cells from peripheral blood mononuclear cells, sampled in the third trimester of pregnancy. The CDR3 DNA reads as TGTGCCAGCAGCCCCTGGACTAGCGGGAGTTCCACAGATACGCAGTATTTT. Protein product: CASSPWTSGSSTDTQYF.